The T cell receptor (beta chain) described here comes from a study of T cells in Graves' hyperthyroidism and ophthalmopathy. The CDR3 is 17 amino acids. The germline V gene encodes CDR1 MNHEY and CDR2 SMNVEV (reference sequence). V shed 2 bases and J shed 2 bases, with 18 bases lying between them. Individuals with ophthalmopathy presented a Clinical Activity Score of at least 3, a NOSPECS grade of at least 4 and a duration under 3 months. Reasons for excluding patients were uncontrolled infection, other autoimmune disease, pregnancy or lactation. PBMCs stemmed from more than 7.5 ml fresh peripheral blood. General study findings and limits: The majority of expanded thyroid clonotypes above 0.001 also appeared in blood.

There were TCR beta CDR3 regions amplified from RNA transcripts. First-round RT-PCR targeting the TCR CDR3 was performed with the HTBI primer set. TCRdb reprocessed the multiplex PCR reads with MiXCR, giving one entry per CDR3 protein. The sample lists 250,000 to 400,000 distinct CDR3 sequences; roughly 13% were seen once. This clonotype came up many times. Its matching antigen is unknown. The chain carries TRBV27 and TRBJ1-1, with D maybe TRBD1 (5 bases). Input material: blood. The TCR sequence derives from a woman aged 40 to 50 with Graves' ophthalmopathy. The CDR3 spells CASSLRMREWGNTEAFF. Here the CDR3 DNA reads TGTGCCAGCAGTTTACGGATGAGGGAATGGGGCAACACTGAAGCTTTCTTT.